One sample yielded the 23 T cell receptor beta chains listed below, sequenced in a study of control samples from healthy donors and cancer patients. Clones were sequenced by immunoSEQ multiplex PCR, and TCRdb holds only the in-frame ones, with some missing. The profile shows about 140,000 clones, about 89% of them singletons. The sample comprised blood. The receptors here all came from a man aged 18 to 30 in good health.

In this sample, this clone turned up once. V gene TRBV14 combines with J gene TRBJ2-3, with a weak D call TRBD2 (6 bases). Germline CDR1 and CDR2: SGHDN and FVKESK. With 4 bases removed from V and 0 bases from J, the gap between germline ends came to 8 bases. This CDR3 has 14 amino acids. The CDR3 reads CASSLGGSTDTQYF. The CDR3 DNA reads as TGTGCCAGCAGCCTTGGGGGGAGCACAGATACGCAGTATTTT.

The V and J genes are TRBV6-1 and TRBJ2-3, with 8 nucleotides matching TRBD2. The junction had 8 bases not matched to a gene; V was cut back by 3 bases and J by 3 bases. The CDR3 is 16 amino acids. Germline CDR1 MNHNS, CDR2 SASEGT. As DNA, the CDR3 is TGTGCCAGCAGTGATACCCGGGGGGGCCTGACAGATACGCAGTATTTT. Translation gives CASSDTRGGLTDTQYF.

The chain carries TRBV4-1 and TRBJ1-1, with D uncertain. CDR3 length: 15 residues. Trimming shortened V by 3 bases and J by 2 bases, and 13 bases separated the two germline ends. Germline V lookup: CDR1 MGHRA, CDR2 YSYEKL. This chain's CDR3 is CASSQVFPGNTEAFF. The DNA for the CDR3 is TGCGCCAGCAGCCAGGTCTTTCCGGGTAACACTGAAGCTTTCTTT.

This rearrangement joins TRBV3-1 (or the pseudogene TRBV3-2) to TRBJ2-6, with D perhaps TRBD2 (6 bases). Germline CDR1 is LGHDT and CDR2 is YNNKEL (reference sequence). There are 16 residues in the CDR3. V shed 0 bases and J shed 4 bases, with 10 bases lying between them. CDR3 nucleotides: TGTGCCAGCAGCCAAGACGTAGGGAGGGGGGCCAACGTCCTGACTTTC. It codes for CASSQDVGRGANVLTF.

The chain uses TRBV14 and TRBJ1-1; D call uncertain. The CDR3 consists of 12 residues. Germline CDR1 and CDR2: SGHDN and FVKESK. V was shortened by 1 base and J by 9 bases, with 9 bases between the two germline ends. CDR3 loop: CASSQARQKAFF. CDR3 sequence (DNA): TGTGCCAGCAGCCAAGCTCGACAAAAAGCTTTCTTT.

The chain has TRBV7-2 and TRBJ2-7; D uncertain. Trimming left V 5 bases short and J 4 bases short, with 18 bases between. In germline, CDR1 is SGHTA, CDR2 FQGNSA. The CDR3 is 15 residues long. The CDR3 DNA is TGTGCCAGCAGCGCGAACATAGGTCTTTTTTACGAGCAGTACTTC. Its protein is CASSANIGLFYEQYF.

The V and J genes are TRBV28 and TRBJ2-7; D might be TRBD1 or TRBD2, each matching 5 bases. CDR3 length: 14 residues. Germline CDR1 reads MDHEN; CDR2 reads SYDVKM. V was cut by 5 bases and J by 0 bases, with 11 bases left in between. The CDR3 DNA is TGTGCCAGCAGTCAACCGGGGACCTCCTACGAGCAGTACTTC. This translates into CASSQPGTSYEQYF.

The V gene is TRBV3-1 (or the pseudogene TRBV3-2), the J gene TRBJ1-2; maybe TRBD1 (5 bases). The germline CDR1 and CDR2 sequences are LGHDT and YNNKEL (reference sequence). Trimming took off 0 bases at V and 6 bases at J, with 14 bases between the two ends. The CDR3 extends over 15 amino acids. CDR3 protein: CASSQDLSGLDGYTF. CDR3 DNA: TGTGCCAGCAGCCAAGATCTCTCGGGGCTAGATGGCTACACCTTC.

The rearrangement uses TRBV3-1 (or the pseudogene TRBV3-2) and TRBJ1-1, with TRBD1 as a possible D gene (5 bases). This CDR3 is built from 14 residues. Germline V gene data show CDR1 as LGHDT and CDR2 as YNNKEL (reference sequence). With 0 bases removed from V and 6 bases from J, the gap between germline ends came to 11 bases. CDR3 sequence reads: CASSQEIGVPEAFF. As DNA, the CDR3 is TGTGCCAGCAGCCAAGAGATAGGGGTCCCTGAAGCTTTCTTT.

The chain couples TRBV25-1 to TRBJ1-2; D is unresolved. From germline, CDR1 is MGHDK and CDR2 SYGVNS. Trimming stripped 2 bases from V and 7 bases from J, with 8 bases between. The length of the CDR3 is 12 residues. This CDR3 reads CASSEGRAGYTF. As DNA, the CDR3 is TGTGCCAGCAGTGAAGGAAGGGCTGGCTACACCTTC.

This chain joins TRBV19 and TRBJ1-3; D is unresolved. CDR3 length: 13 amino acids. V gave up 5 bases and J gave up 0 bases, with 5 bases separating them. Germline loops: CDR1 LNHDA, CDR2 SQIVND (reference sequence). CDR3 nucleotides: TGTGCCAGTAGTCCCCTCTCTGGAAACACCATATATTTT. Translated, it gives CASSPLSGNTIYF. The full variable domain, in which reference TRBV19 and TRBJ1-3 provide the parts outside the CDR3, is DGGITQSPKYLFRKEGQNVTLSCEQNLNHDAMYWYRQDPGQGLRLIYYSQIVNDFQKGDIAEGYSVSREKKESFPLTVTSAQKNPTAFYLCASSPLSGNTIYFGEGSWLTVV.

The rearrangement links TRBV7-2 to TRBJ1-3, with no clear D. The CDR3 has 14 residues. V gave up 0 bases and J gave up 7 bases, with 10 bases separating them. From germline, CDR1 is SGHTA and CDR2 FQGNSA. CDR3 sequence: CASSLAETENTIYF. CDR3 coding DNA: TGTGCCAGCAGCTTAGCGGAAACTGAGAACACCATATATTTT.

This chain joins TRBV5-1 and TRBJ1-1; no clear D. The CDR3 runs to 13 residues. Per germline, CDR1 SGHRS and CDR2 YFSETQ. V lost 4 bases, J lost 0 bases, and 7 bases lay in between. The CDR3 DNA sequence: TGCGCCAGCAGCCCCGCCATGAACACTGAAGCTTTCTTT. Encoded protein: CASSPAMNTEAFF.

The rearrangement uses TRBV7-6 and TRBJ2-3; the D gene is possibly TRBD2 (7 bases). The CDR3 length is 16 residues. The germline V gene has CDR1 SGHVS and CDR2 FNYEAQ. The V and J ends lost 4 bases and 2 bases respectively, with 16 bases between them. The CDR3 loop is CASSSEGGYLTDTQYF. CDR3 DNA: TGTGCCAGCAGCTCCGAGGGGGGGTATCTCACAGATACGCAGTATTTT.

The V call is TRBV30, the J call TRBJ2-5; D ambiguous. Germline loops: CDR1 GTSNPN, CDR2 SVGIG (reference sequence). V lost 2 bases and J lost 5, with 15 bases in between. The CDR3 sequence is 14 residues long. The CDR3 protein is CAWSLGSAGETQYF. The CDR3 bases are TGTGCCTGGAGTCTCGGGTCGGCCGGGGAGACCCAGTACTTC. Based on the CDR3 plus reference TRBV30 and TRBJ2-5, the full variable domain is SQTIHQWPATLVQPVGSPLSLECTVEGTSNPNLYWYRQAAGRGLQLLFYSVGIGQISSEVPQNLSASRPQDRQFILSSKKLLLSDSGFYLCAWSLGSAGETQYFGPGTRLLVL.

The chain links TRBV4-3 to TRBJ2-3; maybe TRBD2 (6 bases). V lost 0 bases, J lost 2 bases, and 12 bases lay in between. Germline V gene sequence: CDR1 LGHNA, CDR2 YSLEER. This CDR3 has 16 amino acids. The CDR3 sequence is CASSQEGDSSTDTQYF. The CDR3 DNA reads as TGCGCCAGCAGCCAAGAGGGGGACTCTTCCACAGATACGCAGTATTTT.

V usage is TRBV27 and J usage is TRBJ1-1; 8 bases fit TRBD1. This CDR3 spans 12 amino acids. Germline V gene sequence: CDR1 MNHEY, CDR2 SMNVEV (reference sequence). The ends lost 7 bases at V and 5 bases at J; junction bases unmatched: 3. The CDR3 DNA sequence: TGTGCCAGCACGGACAGGGAGACTGAAGCTTTCTTT. Its translation is CASTDRETEAFF.

The chain uses TRBV29-1 and TRBJ2-1; weak D call: TRBD2 (5 bases). CDR1 and CDR2 from the germline V gene are SQVTM and ANQGSEA. The CDR3 extends over 12 amino acids. Trimming shortened V by 4 bases and J by 7 bases, and 11 bases separated the two germline ends. CDR3 protein: CSVGGGANEQFF. The CDR3 DNA follows: TGCAGCGTTGGTGGAGGAGCTAATGAGCAGTTCTTC.

The chain combines TRBV3-1 (or the pseudogene TRBV3-2) with TRBJ1-2; tentatively, D is TRBD1 (5 bases). This CDR3 region has 14 residues. Trimming pared 1 base from V and 11 bases from J, leaving 17 bases between. Germline assignment: CDR1 LGHDT and CDR2 YNNKEL (reference sequence). CDR3 residues: CASSQGASLWGYTF. In DNA, the CDR3 is TGTGCCAGCAGCCAAGGGGCATCGCTGTGGGGGTACACCTTC.

J is TRBJ1-2 and V is TRBV4-1; D gene uncertain. V was pared by 1 base and J by 4 bases, with 13 bases between. The CDR3 has 15 amino acids. Germline assignment: CDR1 MGHRA and CDR2 YSYEKL. CDR3 bases: TGCGCCAGCAGCCAAGGAGGCGACCTAGGCTATGGCTACACCTTC. Amino acid sequence: CASSQGGDLGYGYTF.

The chain couples TRBV10-1 to TRBJ1-1; unclear D gene. V was shortened by 0 bases and J by 6 bases, with 8 bases between the two germline ends. CDR1 is WNHNN, CDR2 SYGVQD, per germline (reference sequence). The CDR3 totals 13 residues. The CDR3 protein is CASSESGRPEAFF. The CDR3 nucleotides are TGCGCCAGCAGTGAGTCTGGGCGGCCTGAAGCTTTCTTT.

The rearrangement links TRBV7-2 to TRBJ1-1; no definite D call. This CDR3 region has 14 residues. Germline CDR1 and CDR2: SGHTA and FQGNSA. V dropped 3 bases and J dropped 1 base, with 9 bases sitting between them. Here the CDR3 reads CASSFGIANTEAFF. As DNA, the CDR3 is TGTGCCAGCAGCTTTGGGATAGCGAACACTGAAGCTTTCTTT.

This chain uses TRBV27 with TRBJ1-5; D call uncertain. This CDR3 contains 13 residues. Trimming shortened V by 2 bases and J by 7 bases, and 9 bases separated the two germline ends. Germline V lookup: CDR1 MNHEY, CDR2 SMNVEV (reference sequence). The chain's CDR3 is CASSLGGGQPQHF. For the CDR3, the DNA is TGTGCCAGCAGTTTAGGCGGCGGGCAGCCCCAGCATTTT.